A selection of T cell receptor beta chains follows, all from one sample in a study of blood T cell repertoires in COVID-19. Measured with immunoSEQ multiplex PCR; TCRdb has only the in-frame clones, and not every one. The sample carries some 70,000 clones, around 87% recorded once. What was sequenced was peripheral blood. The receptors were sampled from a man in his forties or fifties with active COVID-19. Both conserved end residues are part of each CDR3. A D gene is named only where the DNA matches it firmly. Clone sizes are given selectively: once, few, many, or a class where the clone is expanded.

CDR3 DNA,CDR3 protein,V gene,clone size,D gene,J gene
TGTGCCAGCAGCTTAGCCGGGACAGAGGACACTGAAGCTTTCTTT,CASSLAGTEDTEAFF,TRBV7-2,.,TRBD1,TRBJ1-1
TGTGCCAGCAGACAAACGGGTTGGGTAGGTGAGCAGTTCTTC,CASRQTGWVGEQFF,TRBV9,once,.,TRBJ2-1
TGTGCCAGTAGTATAGCAGGGAATGGCTACACCTTC,CASSIAGNGYTF,TRBV19,.,.,TRBJ1-2
TGTGCCAGCAGTGAAGGGCAATATGGCTACACCTTC,CASSEGQYGYTF,TRBV6-1,.,.,TRBJ1-2
TGTGCCAGCAGCCCAAGATTAGGACAGTCATATAGCACAGATACGCAGTATTTT,CASSPRLGQSYSTDTQYF,TRBV11-2,.,.,TRBJ2-3
TGTGCCAGCAGCTTAACAGGGGGCATGAACACTGAAGCTTTCTTT,CASSLTGGMNTEAFF,TRBV7-2,.,TRBD1,TRBJ1-1
TGCGCCAGCAGCCAAGAGGTGGGAGGGATGAATGAGCAGTTCTTC,CASSQEVGGMNEQFF,TRBV4-3,.,TRBD2,TRBJ2-1
TGTGCCAGCAGCCAAGTATCCGGGAGAAGGCCCTACGAGCAGTACTTC,CASSQVSGRRPYEQYF,TRBV3-1/TRBV3-2,.,.,TRBJ2-7
TGCGCCAGCAGCCAGCAACCGGGACTAGCGGGGGTTTTTTATGAGCAGTTCTTC,CASSQQPGLAGVFYEQFF,TRBV4-3,.,TRBD2,TRBJ2-1
TGTGCCAGTAGTCGTCCAGCCGGGAATGAGCAGTTCTTC,CASSRPAGNEQFF,TRBV19,.,.,TRBJ2-1
TGCGCCAGCAGCCCTACGTTGGACACCTACGAGCAGTACTTC,CASSPTLDTYEQYF,TRBV5-1,.,.,TRBJ2-7
TGTGCCAGCAGCTTACAGCCGAACACTGAAGCTTTCTTT,CASSLQPNTEAFF,TRBV6-5,.,.,TRBJ1-1
TGTGCCAGCAGGGAGGGGCTGAACACTGAAGCTTTCTTT,CASREGLNTEAFF,TRBV14,.,.,TRBJ1-1
TGTGCCAGCAGCGTGGGACAGGGACCCTCCTACGAGCAGTACTTC,CASSVGQGPSYEQYF,TRBV9,.,TRBD1,TRBJ2-7
TGTGCCACCAGTGATTCGGACAGGGCACGGGCCCAGTACTTC,CATSDSDRARAQYF,TRBV24-1,.,TRBD1,TRBJ2-5
TGTGCCTCAATTACAGGGGGCTCTTACTACACTGAAGCTTTCTTT,CASITGGSYYTEAFF,TRBV19,few,TRBD1,TRBJ1-1
TGTGCCAGCAGCTTAGGGACCCTAGCTTTCGGCGCTAACTATGGCTACACCTTC,CASSLGTLAFGANYGYTF,TRBV7-8,.,.,TRBJ1-2
TGTGCCACCTCAGAGGGCGGTGGCTACACCTTC,CATSEGGGYTF,TRBV6-5,.,.,TRBJ1-2
TGTGCCAGCAGCGCCATAGGCGGGGCCTACGAGCAGTACTTC,CASSAIGGAYEQYF,TRBV11-2,.,.,TRBJ2-7
TGTGCCAGCAGCTTAGAACAGGAAAACACTGAAGCTTTCTTT,CASSLEQENTEAFF,TRBV7-2,.,.,TRBJ1-1
TGTGCCAGCAGTTCAGGGGTGTCCGGGGAGCAGTACTTC,CASSSGVSGEQYF,TRBV7-9,.,.,TRBJ2-7
TGTGCCAGCAAACATTATAGGGAAGGGGTTAGCCTTACCGTTAATCAGCCCCAGCATTTT,CASKHYREGVSLTVNQPQHF,TRBV3-1/TRBV3-2,.,.,TRBJ1-5
TGTGCCAGCAGCCCCGCGGCGGCGAACTATGGCTACACCTTC,CASSPAAANYGYTF,TRBV6-4,once,.,TRBJ1-2
TGTGCCAGCAGTTCGGCAGGGGGCAATTCCGAGCAGTACTTC,CASSSAGGNSEQYF,TRBV6-2/TRBV6-3,.,TRBD1,TRBJ2-7
TGTGCCAGCAGTGATATGGACAGGGTCATGGCACCCCTCCACTTT,CASSDMDRVMAPLHF,TRBV6-1,.,TRBD1,TRBJ1-6
TGTGCCAGCGGGCTAGCGGGGCCCCCCCAGTACTTC,CASGLAGPPQYF,TRBV28,.,TRBD2,TRBJ2-5
TGCGCCAGCAGCCAAGATCGGCTGGGGGCAAGGTTGGAGTTCTTC,CASSQDRLGARLEFF,TRBV4-3,once,.,TRBJ2-1
TGTGCCAGTAGTATCAGAGAGGAAGGGCTAGGCGGGGAGACCCAGTACTTC,CASSIREEGLGGETQYF,TRBV19,.,.,TRBJ2-5